These T cell receptor beta chains were read from a single sample in a study of shared clonotypes between healthy human individuals. Clones were read by immunoSEQ multiplex PCR, and TCRdb kept only the in-frame ones, dropping some. This table holds roughly 650,000 clones, roughly 97% found once. The specimen sequenced was naive CD4+ T cells sorted from blood. These receptors all come from a woman in her twenties or thirties in good health. The CDR3 runs from the conserved cysteine through the conserved F or W. The D gene is left open where the match is weak. The size entry is marked missing in some rows and otherwise reads once, few, many or a size class.

J	D	size	V	CDR3	DNA
TRBJ1-1	NA	NA	TRBV10-3	CAISESIRTNTEAFF	TGTGCCATCAGTGAGTCGATCAGGACGAACACTGAAGCTTTCTTT
TRBJ2-2	NA	NA	TRBV6-1	CASRQVTGELFF	TGTGCCAGCAGACAGGTCACCGGGGAGCTGTTTTTT
TRBJ2-7	TRBD1	NA	TRBV7-9	CASSSRTGRYEQYF	TGTGCCAGCAGCTCTAGGACAGGGAGGTACGAGCAGTACTTC
TRBJ2-7	TRBD2	NA	TRBV2	CASTRGVSGSYEQYF	TGTGCCAGCACTCGGGGGGTTAGCGGGTCTTACGAGCAGTACTTC
TRBJ1-1	NA	NA	TRBV28	CASKTGGPPEAFF	TGTGCCAGCAAAACGGGGGGGCCCCCTGAAGCTTTCTTT
TRBJ2-7	TRBD2	NA	TRBV5-6	CASSLGLAGGYEQYF	TGTGCCAGCAGCTTAGGACTAGCGGGAGGATACGAGCAGTACTTC
TRBJ2-1	NA	NA	TRBV19	CASTEQGVGEQFF	TGTGCCAGTACTGAACAGGGTGTAGGTGAGCAGTTCTTC
TRBJ1-5	TRBD1	NA	TRBV28	CASAGDRIYSNQPQHF	TGTGCCAGCGCCGGGGACAGAATTTATAGCAATCAGCCCCAGCATTTT
TRBJ2-7	NA	NA	TRBV11-2	CASSFRRAEPYEQYF	TGTGCCAGCAGCTTCAGACGGGCCGAACCCTACGAGCAGTACTTC
TRBJ1-2	NA	NA	TRBV6-5	CASSAREANYGYTF	TGTGCCAGCAGTGCCCGGGAAGCTAACTATGGCTACACCTTC
TRBJ2-7	NA	NA	TRBV2	CASSEALRAGPYEQYF	TGTGCCAGCAGTGAAGCGCTTAGGGCAGGCCCCTACGAGCAGTACTTC
TRBJ2-2	NA	NA	TRBV7-6	CASSLPRQPNLTGELFF	TGTGCCAGCAGCTTACCCCGACAGCCCAACCTCACCGGGGAGCTGTTTTTT
TRBJ1-1	TRBD1	NA	TRBV7-6	CASSQSRQGASEAFF	TGTGCCAGCAGCCAATCCAGACAGGGGGCTTCTGAAGCTTTCTTT
TRBJ2-1	TRBD2	NA	TRBV7-9	CASSLGAGGIYNEQFF	TGTGCCAGCAGCTTAGGGGCGGGAGGGATCTACAATGAGCAGTTCTTC
TRBJ2-5	NA	NA	TRBV7-8	CASSSMSLGVETQYF	TGTGCCAGCAGCTCCATGTCCCTGGGTGTGGAGACCCAGTACTTC
TRBJ2-1	TRBD2	NA	TRBV6-5	CASSWTSGSREQFF	TGTGCCAGCAGTTGGACTAGCGGGAGTCGGGAGCAGTTCTTC
TRBJ2-1	TRBD1	NA	TRBV28	CASTRTGSNEQFF	TGTGCCAGCACCCGGACAGGGAGCAATGAGCAGTTCTTC
TRBJ1-1	TRBD1	NA	TRBV5-4	CASSRTGPMNTEAFF	TGTGCCAGCAGCCGGACAGGGCCCATGAACACTGAAGCTTTCTTT
TRBJ1-5	NA	NA	TRBV10-2	CASSESGGGPQHF	TGCGCCAGCAGTGAGTCGGGGGGAGGTCCCCAGCATTTT
TRBJ2-7	NA	NA	TRBV2	CASSQNGYEQYF	TGTGCCAGCAGCCAAAACGGGTACGAGCAGTACTTC
TRBJ2-3	NA	NA	TRBV2	CASSAGLFTDTQYF	TGTGCCAGCAGTGCGGGGTTATTCACAGATACGCAGTATTTT
TRBJ2-3	TRBD1	NA	TRBV5-1	CASRWTGLTDTQYF	TGCGCCAGCAGATGGACAGGGCTGACAGATACGCAGTATTTT
TRBJ2-7	TRBD1	once	TRBV13	CASSLRLGTGSYEQYF	TGTGCCAGCAGCTTAAGATTAGGGACAGGTTCCTACGAGCAGTACTTC
TRBJ2-7	TRBD1	NA	TRBV28	CASSLPGTAAYEQYF	TGTGCCAGCAGTTTACCCGGGACAGCTGCCTACGAGCAGTACTTC
TRBJ2-7	TRBD1	NA	TRBV28	CASSGPGQGAYEQYF	TGTGCCAGCAGTGGACCGGGACAGGGGGCCTACGAGCAGTACTTC
TRBJ2-2	NA	NA	TRBV28	CASILTPDGELFF	TGTGCCAGCATCCTGACCCCCGACGGGGAGCTGTTTTTT
TRBJ2-5	TRBD1	NA	TRBV13	CASSLKRTGKETQYF	TGTGCCAGCAGCTTAAAGAGGACAGGGAAAGAGACCCAGTACTTC
TRBJ1-3	NA	NA	TRBV6-5	CASTPGSATGNTIYF	TGTGCCAGCACCCCAGGGAGCGCGACAGGAAACACCATATATTTT
TRBJ1-5	NA	NA	TRBV28	CASSVGGEPNQPQHF	TGTGCCAGCAGTGTGGGGGGCGAGCCCAATCAGCCCCAGCATTTT
TRBJ2-1	NA	NA	TRBV7-6	CASSPANNNEQFF	TGTGCCAGCAGCCCCGCTAACAACAATGAGCAGTTCTTC
TRBJ2-1	TRBD2	NA	TRBV29-1	CSAGLGYNEQFF	TGCAGCGCCGGACTAGGATACAATGAGCAGTTCTTC
TRBJ1-5	NA	NA	TRBV6-5	CASSYQGGQPQHF	TGTGCCAGCAGTTACCAGGGAGGTCAGCCCCAGCATTTT
TRBJ2-1	TRBD2	NA	TRBV11-2	CASSYLAGAYNEQFF	TGTGCCAGCAGCTACCTAGCGGGAGCCTACAATGAGCAGTTCTTC
TRBJ2-7	TRBD1	NA	TRBV5-1	CASSPFGTGPYEQYF	TGCGCCAGCAGCCCCTTCGGGACAGGGCCCTACGAGCAGTACTTC
TRBJ2-2	NA	NA	TRBV19	CASSMSGLNTGELFF	TGTGCCAGTAGTATGTCGGGACTCAACACCGGGGAGCTGTTTTTT
TRBJ2-7	TRBD1	once	TRBV2	CASSEGTGGTYEQYF	TGTGCCAGCAGTGAAGGGACAGGGGGAACCTACGAGCAGTACTTC
TRBJ1-1	NA	NA	TRBV28	CASSLHKWGNLRSENTEAFF	TGTGCCAGCAGTCTCCATAAGTGGGGAAATTTGCGGTCCGAGAACACTGAAGCTTTCTTT
TRBJ1-1	NA	NA	TRBV5-1	CASSLGKLMNTEAFF	TGCGCCAGCAGCTTAGGGAAATTGATGAACACTGAAGCTTTCTTT
TRBJ2-7	TRBD2	NA	TRBV11-2	CASSFPRTSLTYEQYF	TGTGCCAGCAGCTTTCCCCGGACTAGCTTGACCTACGAGCAGTACTTC
TRBJ1-5	NA	NA	TRBV28	CASSLSPFGRSNQPQHF	TGTGCCAGCAGTTTATCCCCCTTTGGGAGGAGCAATCAGCCCCAGCATTTT
TRBJ1-5	NA	NA	TRBV27	CASSLVSSNQPQHF	TGTGCCAGCAGTTTAGTAAGTAGCAATCAGCCCCAGCATTTT
TRBJ2-1	TRBD2	NA	TRBV7-8	CASSLETSGNYNEQFF	TGTGCCAGCAGCTTAGAGACTAGCGGAAACTACAATGAGCAGTTCTTC
TRBJ2-7	TRBD1	NA	TRBV6-5	CASSLGQTYEQYF	TGTGCCAGCAGTTTGGGACAGACCTACGAGCAGTACTTC
TRBJ2-1	TRBD2	NA	TRBV19	CASSIHGLAGGSSYNEQFF	TGTGCCAGTAGTATACATGGACTAGCGGGAGGGAGCTCCTACAATGAGCAGTTCTTC
TRBJ1-5	NA	NA	TRBV28	CASSESNQPQHF	TGTGCCAGCAGCGAGAGCAATCAGCCCCAGCATTTT
TRBJ2-5	TRBD2	once	TRBV27	CASSELAGVSKTQYF	TGTGCCAGCAGTGAACTAGCGGGAGTATCGAAGACCCAGTACTTC
TRBJ2-7	NA	NA	TRBV5-6	CASGLTQGGNEQYF	TGTGCCAGCGGCCTCACCCAGGGGGGCAACGAACAGTACTTC
TRBJ2-6	TRBD1	NA	TRBV27	CASSSPTGTGANVLTF	TGTGCCAGCAGTTCGCCGACAGGGACCGGGGCCAACGTCCTGACTTTC
TRBJ1-2	TRBD1	once	TRBV5-6	CASRYGTGGYTF	TGTGCCAGCAGGTACGGGACAGGGGGCTACACCTTC
TRBJ2-1	TRBD1	NA	TRBV6-5	CASSYSATGGWEQFF	TGTGCCAGCAGTTACTCGGCGACAGGGGGATGGGAGCAGTTCTTC
TRBJ2-7	TRBD2	NA	TRBV11-1	CASSYRWLADEQYF	TGTGCCAGCAGCTATCGGTGGCTAGCGGACGAGCAGTACTTC
TRBJ1-5	NA	NA	TRBV7-8	CASSLQGNQPQHF	TGTGCCAGCAGCCTTCAGGGTAACCAGCCCCAGCATTTT
TRBJ2-1	TRBD2	NA	TRBV28	CASHSGREYEQFF	TGTGCCAGCCATAGCGGGAGGGAGTATGAGCAGTTCTTC